This T cell receptor beta chain comes out of a study of T cells in Graves' hyperthyroidism and ophthalmopathy. Trimming took 4 bases from V and 4 from J, leaving 16 bases between them. In germline, CDR1 is DFQATT, CDR2 SNEGSKA (reference sequence). The CDR3 is made up of 14 amino acids. Using RNA transcripts as the source, TCR beta CDR3 regions were amplified. In the first-round RT-PCR of the TCR CDR3, the HTBI primer set was used. Via MiXCR, TCRdb re-called the multiplex PCR reads, giving one row per CDR3 protein. This table has hundreds of thousands of distinct CDR3 sequences, around a sixth appearing once.

The chain is built from TRBV20-1 and TRBJ2-5; D is undetermined. The sample taken for sequencing was blood. This sequence originates from a woman in her late teens or twenties with Graves' hyperthyroidism. The CDR3: CSAIFTAVGETQYF. The CDR3 DNA reads TGCAGTGCTATCTTCACGGCCGTCGGAGAGACCCAGTACTTC.